Below, one TCR beta chain is given with its context. Its antigen remains unidentified. This entry comes from a study of T cells expressing NK-cell markers. Study information: Sorted CD3+CD56-NKG2C+, CD3+CD56+NKG2C+ and CD3+CD56+NKG2C- T cells supplied the TCR beta repertoires. Study-wide findings and caveats: Of the CD8+ T cells in about 6 donors, roughly 1.0-7.5% belonged to dominant NKG2C+ clonotypes. Whether expanded NKG2C+ T cell clones recognized HCMV stayed uncertain.

Germline CDR1 is MNHNS and CDR2 is SASEGT. The CDR3 covers 14 residues. 5'RACE template switching built TCR beta cDNA with unique molecular identifiers. One entry per CDR3 protein, without DNA, is what TCRdb gives after re-calling the 5' RACE reads. The record lists approximately 440,000 distinct CDR3 sequences, of which the ten most abundant hold almost 1.5%. Material: blood T cells: a sorted CD56 or NKG2C T cell subset, CD4+ or CD8+ T cells, or bulk PBMC T cells (not recorded which). V and J are TRBV6-1 and TRBJ2-1; TCRdb outputs TRBD1, but without DNA this stays unchecked. The origin of this receptor is a woman between 50 and 59 years old in good health. CDR3: CASSGGQGGNSAFF.